One and the same sample provided the 15 T cell receptor beta chains below, sequenced in a study of shared clonotypes between healthy human individuals. Sequencing was performed with immunoSEQ multiplex PCR; in TCRdb, only in-frame clones are kept and a portion is missing. The repertoire holds about 1.9 million clones, with roughly 95% as singletons. The naive CD8 fraction comprised CD45RO-negative cells positively selected for CCR7 and excluded terminally differentiated effector memory CD45RA+ cells. Specimen: naive CD8+ T cells from PBMCs. The receptors stem from a man between 18 and 29 years old in good health. Some clones in this sample may be carry-over from other donors' samples.

V is TRBV19 and J is TRBJ2-7; D is possibly TRBD1 (6 bases). The CDR3 consists of 14 residues. Looked up from germline, CDR1 is LNHDA and CDR2 is SQIVND (reference sequence). V was clipped by 6 bases and J by 1 base, with 13 bases between them. The CDR3 bases are TGTGCCAGTAGGGCGTCAGGGGATTCCTACGAGCAGTACTTC. It translates to CASRASGDSYEQYF. Full variable domain (outside the CDR3, taken from reference TRBV19 and TRBJ2-7): DGGITQSPKYLFRKEGQNVTLSCEQNLNHDAMYWYRQDPGQGLRLIYYSQIVNDFQKGDIAEGYSVSREKKESFPLTVTSAQKNPTAFYLCASRASGDSYEQYFGPGTRLTVT.

The rearrangement uses TRBV11-2 and TRBJ1-2; a weak D match, TRBD1 (6 bases). Deletions cut 4 bases from V and 4 bases from J, with 13 bases between. Germline CDR1 is SGHAT and CDR2 is FQNNGV. The CDR3 is made up of 14 amino acids. The DNA of the CDR3 is TGTGCCAGCAGCTATACCAGGGGAGTCTATGGCTACACCTTC. Translation gives CASSYTRGVYGYTF.

This clone was seen only once. The V call is TRBV29-1, the J call TRBJ2-7; 7 bases match TRBD1. This CDR3 region has 13 residues. Germline loops: CDR1 SQVTM, CDR2 ANQGSEA. With 7 bases clipped from V and 5 bases from J, the junction kept 11 bases outside the gene matches. The CDR3 is CSALQGSVHEQYF. CDR3 coding DNA: TGCAGCGCTCTACAGGGGAGTGTCCACGAGCAGTACTTC.

The chain employs TRBV27 and TRBJ2-5, with D unclear. Germline values: CDR1 MNHEY, CDR2 SMNVEV (reference sequence). Trimming took 6 bases from V and 7 from J, leaving 6 bases between them. This CDR3 spans 10 amino acids. CDR3 nucleotides: TGTGCCAGCAGCTCTTTGACCCAGTACTTC. Protein: CASSSLTQYF.

The chain combines TRBV7-2 with TRBJ2-7; 7 positions agree with TRBD2. Trimming cost V 5 bases and J 0 bases; bases outside gene matches: 4. The length of the CDR3 is 14 residues. The germline gives CDR1 SGHTA, CDR2 FQGNSA. CDR3 sequence (DNA): TGTGCCAGCAGCGAGCGGGGCAACTCCTACGAGCAGTACTTC. It yields the protein CASSERGNSYEQYF.

The rearrangement joins TRBV27 to TRBJ1-1; D perhaps matches TRBD1 (5 bases). V was clipped by 2 bases and J by 3 bases, with 10 bases between them. Germline V lookup: CDR1 MNHEY, CDR2 SMNVEV (reference sequence). This CDR3 spans 14 amino acids. This chain's CDR3 is CASSLVGAHTEAFF. The CDR3 DNA is TGTGCCAGCAGTTTAGTAGGGGCCCACACTGAAGCTTTCTTT.

Only one count was recorded for this clone. DNA for the CDR3: TGTGCCATCGGACAGGCCGCTATGGGCTACACCTTC. It yields the protein CAIGQAAMGYTF. The chain employs TRBV10-3 and TRBJ1-2; the match to TRBD1 covers 7 bases. Trimming removed 8 bases from V and 8 bases from J; junction bases left unmatched: 8. Looked up from germline, CDR1 is ENHRY and CDR2 is SYGVKD. The CDR3 length is 12 residues.

This clone showed up just once. The rearrangement joins TRBV14 to TRBJ2-7; TRBD2 agrees at 11 bases. The CDR3 spans 15 residues. The J segment lost 0 bases and the V segment lost 2 bases, leaving 0 bases of the junction unmatched. Germline values: CDR1 SGHDN, CDR2 FVKESK. CDR3: CASSQTSGSSYEQYF. The CDR3, as DNA: TGTGCCAGCAGCCAAACTAGCGGGAGCTCCTACGAGCAGTACTTC. Filled out from reference TRBV14 and TRBJ2-7, the complete variable domain reads EAGVTQFPSHSVIEKGQTVTLRCDPISGHDNLYWYRRVMGKEIKFLLHFVKESKQDESGMPNNRFLAERTGGTYSTLKVQPAELEDSGVYFCASSQTSGSSYEQYFGPGTRLTVT.

Turning to this clone: Other DNA sequences from this sample encode an identical CDR3 as well. The chain links TRBV27 to TRBJ2-7; 12 nucleotides line up with TRBD1. Germline assignment: CDR1 MNHEY and CDR2 SMNVEV (reference sequence). V was pared by 5 bases and J by 2 bases, with 4 bases of the junction left unmatched. The CDR3 is 15 residues long. The CDR3, as DNA: TGTGCCAGCAGTCCCGGGACAGGGGGCGCCTACGAGCAGTACTTC. It yields the protein CASSPGTGGAYEQYF.

V is TRBV18 and J is TRBJ2-2; D unclear. The ends were cut back, 2 bases at V and 8 bases at J, with 9 bases in the middle. The CDR3 runs to 13 residues. The germline V gene encodes CDR1 KGHSH and CDR2 LQKENI. The CDR3 sequence is CASSPDGPGELFF. The CDR3 coding sequence is TGTGCCAGCTCACCAGACGGACCGGGGGAGCTGTTTTTT.

The chain links TRBV4-1 to TRBJ2-5, with 8 bases fitting TRBD2. This CDR3 comprises 14 residues. Germline trimming cut 4 bases from V and 4 bases from J; bases unmatched to any gene: 5. The germline gives CDR1 MGHRA, CDR2 YSYEKL. The chain's CDR3 is CASSRTGTRETQYF. CDR3 nucleotide sequence: TGCGCCAGCAGCCGAACCGGGACTAGAGAGACCCAGTACTTC.

CDR3 DNA: TGTGCCAAAGGGGCCACCCCGGCCGTCTATGGCTACACCTTC. The encoded protein is CAKGATPAVYGYTF. The gene calls are TRBV9 and TRBJ1-2; tentatively, D is TRBD1 (5 bases). CDR1 and CDR2 (germline): SGDLS, YYNGEE. V was cut by 9 bases and J by 4 bases, with 19 bases left in between. CDR3 size: 14 residues.

The CDR3 region has the DNA TGTGCCAGCAGCTTAGGGGACGGTTCACCCCTCCACTTT. It yields the protein CASSLGDGSPLHF. The V and J genes are TRBV11-3 and TRBJ1-6, with D possibly TRBD1 on 5 matching bases. CDR1 is SGHNT and CDR2 is YENEEA in the germline V gene. Trimming shortened V by 1 base and J by 9 bases, and 7 bases separated the two germline ends. The CDR3 is 13 amino acids.

This clone was recorded only once. The chain couples TRBV19 to TRBJ2-1; possibly TRBD1 or TRBD2 for D (6 bases each). Trimming pared 2 bases from V and 8 bases from J, leaving 16 bases between. The CDR3 has 15 amino acids. Germline V gives CDR1 LNHDA, CDR2 SQIVND (reference sequence). The CDR3 DNA follows: TGTGCCAGTAGTATAACTGCTGGGGGGCCCGATGAGCAGTTCTTC. Translating gives CASSITAGGPDEQFF.

The chain recombines TRBV27 with TRBJ2-7; 9 nucleotides match TRBD1. The CDR3 length is 15 residues. The junction had 11 bases not matched to a gene; V was cut back by 4 bases and J by 7 bases. Germline lookup yields CDR1 MNHEY and CDR2 SMNVEV (reference sequence). The CDR3 nucleotides are TGTGCCAGCAGTTGGACCGGGACAGGGCGTAGTGAGCAGTACTTC. Protein: CASSWTGTGRSEQYF.